This T cell receptor (beta chain) was observed in a study of blood T cells in healthy people across ages. The V end lost 6 bases, the J end lost 7 bases, and 19 bases lay between the germline ends. The V gene's germline CDR1 is SGHTA and CDR2 FQGTGA. CDR3 length: 15 residues. Alongside a J-beta primer mix, a sample-barcoded 5' primer served in a second PCR lasting about 7 to 11 cycles. Every cDNA molecule carried a tag from a template-switch adaptor bearing 12 random nucleotides. One entry per CDR3 protein, called by TCRdb with MiXCR from the 5' RACE reads. Of around 820,000 distinct CDR3 sequences listed, 20% to 25% are singletons. Of note for this clonotype: No antigen is known for it.

Points from the study as a whole: Roughly linear declines in TCR beta diversity per million T cells occurred with age.

The same data also contributed to another study, on T cells of mothers and their children. Per that study: The analysis detected no persistent microchimeric T cell clones.

V and J are TRBV7-3 and TRBJ2-1, with a possible D match to TRBD2 (6 bases). This sequence was found in a boy aged 5-17 years in good health. The specimen sequenced was blood. This CDR3 reads CASSRRGRVPNEQFF. CDR3 coding DNA: TGTGCCAGCAGTCGGAGGGGCAGGGTTCCTAATGAGCAGTTCTTC.